This T cell receptor (beta chain) was retrieved from a study of shared clonotypes between healthy human individuals. Study-wide results and limits: Generally, estimated richness proved larger in naive subsets than it did in memory subsets. The sharing of 4.5% to 6.5% of naive CD4 clonotypes was seen across a handful of donors.

The authors loaded 200 ng DNA, 30,000 to 35,000 T cell genomes, into sorted-subset replicate PCRs. Clones were sequenced by immunoSEQ multiplex PCR, and TCRdb holds only the in-frame ones, with some missing. The data contain around 690,000 clones, roughly 91% of them singletons. With respect to this clone: Its target is unknown.

Material: memory CD8+ T cells from PBMCs. Subset meaning: CD45RO+ cells pooled with CCR7-negative TemRA cells. The sequence derives from a man between 18 and 29 years old in good health. Some clones in this sample may be carry-over from other donors' samples.

The CDR3: CASSPSGTRIDNEQFF. CDR3 DNA: TGTGCCAGCTCGCCGAGTGGGACCAGAATCGACAATGAGCAGTTCTTC. The V and J genes are TRBV18 and TRBJ2-1, with D perhaps assigned TRBD1 or TRBD2 (5 bases each). Germline CDR1 reads KGHSH; CDR2 reads LQKENI. The CDR3 is made up of 16 amino acids. The V end lost 6 bases, the J end lost 5 bases, and 20 bases lay between the germline ends. The full variable domain, in which reference TRBV18 and TRBJ2-1 provide the parts outside the CDR3, is NAGVMQNPRHLVRRRGQEARLRCSPMKGHSHVYWYRQLPEEGLKFMVYLQKENIIDESGMPKERFSAEFPKEGPSILRIQQVVRGDSAAYFCASSPSGTRIDNEQFFGPGTRLTVL.